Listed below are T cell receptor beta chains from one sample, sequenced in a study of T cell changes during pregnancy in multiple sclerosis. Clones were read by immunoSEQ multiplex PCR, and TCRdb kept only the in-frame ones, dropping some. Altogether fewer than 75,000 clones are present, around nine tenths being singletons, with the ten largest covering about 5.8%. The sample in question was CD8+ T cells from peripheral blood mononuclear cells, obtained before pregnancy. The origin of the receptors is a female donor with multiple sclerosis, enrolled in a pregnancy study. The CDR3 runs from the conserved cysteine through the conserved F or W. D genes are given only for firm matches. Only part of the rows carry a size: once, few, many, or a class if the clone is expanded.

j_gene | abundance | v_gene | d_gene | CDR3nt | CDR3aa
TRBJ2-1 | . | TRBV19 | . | TGTGCCAGTACCCGGAGGGGGCGTACCTACAATGAGCAGTTCTTC | CASTRRGRTYNEQFF
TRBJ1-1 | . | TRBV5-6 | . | TGTGCCAGCAGCTTGGGGACTAACACTGAAGCTTTCTTT | CASSLGTNTEAFF
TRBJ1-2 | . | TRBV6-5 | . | TGTGCCAGCAGTTCACAAAGTGACTATGGCTACACCTTC | CASSSQSDYGYTF
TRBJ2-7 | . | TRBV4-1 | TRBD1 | TGCGCCAGCAGCCAACTTACGAGACAGGGCTACGAGCAGTACTTC | CASSQLTRQGYEQYF
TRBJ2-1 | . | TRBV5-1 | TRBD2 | TGCGCCAGCAGCCCCAGCGGGGGCTTATACAATGAGCAGTTCTTC | CASSPSGGLYNEQFF
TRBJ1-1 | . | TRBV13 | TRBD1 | TGTGCCAGCAACGGTCCAGGGGGCGTCGACACTGAAGCTTTCTTT | CASNGPGGVDTEAFF
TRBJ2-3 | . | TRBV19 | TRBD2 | TGTGCCAGTAGTCGTAGCGGGGGGCCAGATACGCAGTATTTT | CASSRSGGPDTQYF
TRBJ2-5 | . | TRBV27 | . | TGTGCCAGCAGTTATGAGGGAGAGACCCAGTACTTC | CASSYEGETQYF
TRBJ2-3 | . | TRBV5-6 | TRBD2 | TGTGCCAGCAGCGTTGTTAGCGGGGGGGAGTTTAACACAGATACGCAGTATTTT | CASSVVSGGEFNTDTQYF
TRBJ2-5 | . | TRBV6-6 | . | TGTGCCAGCAACTTACTAGTACAAGAGACCCAGTACTTC | CASNLLVQETQYF
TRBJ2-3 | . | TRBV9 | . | TGTGCCAGCAGTTCTTCAGGGGCGGGCACAGATACGCAGTATTTT | CASSSSGAGTDTQYF
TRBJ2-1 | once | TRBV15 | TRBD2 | TGTGCCACCAGCAGTAGCGGGGGGGCCCCGACGGGGGATGAGCAGTTCTTC | CATSSSGGAPTGDEQFF
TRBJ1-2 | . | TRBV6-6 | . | TGTGCCAGCCTCGCGGGGTCCAACTATGGCTACACCTTC | CASLAGSNYGYTF
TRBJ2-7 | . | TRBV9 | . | TGTGCCAGCAGCGTAGGAGGGTACCCCTACGAGCAGTACTTC | CASSVGGYPYEQYF
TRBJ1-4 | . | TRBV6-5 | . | TGTGCCAGCAGTTACTTCTCCCCGAGTGAAAAACTGTTTTTT | CASSYFSPSEKLFF
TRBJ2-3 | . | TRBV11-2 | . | TGTGCCAGCAGCTTTATCCTCGGTAGCACAGATACGCAGTATTTT | CASSFILGSTDTQYF
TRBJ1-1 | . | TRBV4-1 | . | TGCGCCAGCAGCCAAGGGGGAGGGTTGACTGAAGCTTTCTTT | CASSQGGGLTEAFF
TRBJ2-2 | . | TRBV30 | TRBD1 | TGTGCCTGGGACAGGGGACACGGGGAGCTGTTTTTT | CAWDRGHGELFF
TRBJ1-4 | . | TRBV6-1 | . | TGTGCCAGCAGTGAATTGCCCGGGACCGCGGGGGGTGAAAAACTGTTTTTT | CASSELPGTAGGEKLFF
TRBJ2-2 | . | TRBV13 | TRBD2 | TGTGCCAGCAGCTCCCCATTAGCGGGGGGGCGGACCGGGGAGCTGTTTTTT | CASSSPLAGGRTGELFF
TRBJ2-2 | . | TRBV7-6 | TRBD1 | TGTGCCAGCAGCCAAGGACAGGGGACCACCGGGGAGCTGTTTTTT | CASSQGQGTTGELFF
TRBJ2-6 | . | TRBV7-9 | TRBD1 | TGTGCCAGCAGCTTACACGGGACAGTCATCTCTGGGGCCAACGTCCTGACTTTC | CASSLHGTVISGANVLTF
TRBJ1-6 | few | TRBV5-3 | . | TGTGCCAGAAGCCGAACGCTACACAGGCAAGGCAGGAATTCACCCCTCCACTTT | CARSRTLHRQGRNSPLHF
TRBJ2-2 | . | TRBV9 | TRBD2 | TGTGCCAGCAGCTTCCCTAGCGGGGGGGCAATAGGCACCGGGGAGCTGTTTTTT | CASSFPSGGAIGTGELFF
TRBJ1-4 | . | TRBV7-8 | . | TGTGCCAGCAGCTTAGCAGGGACAAAGGATGCCAATGAAAAACTGTTTTTT | CASSLAGTKDANEKLFF
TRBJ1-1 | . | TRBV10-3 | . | TGTGCCATCAGTGAGCACTTCGACACCTCGGGGTTGAACACTGAAGCTTTCTTT | CAISEHFDTSGLNTEAFF
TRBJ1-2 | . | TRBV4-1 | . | TGCGCCAGCAGCCCGTCCGCAGGGGCCCTCTATGGCTACACCTTC | CASSPSAGALYGYTF
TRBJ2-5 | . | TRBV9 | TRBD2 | TGTGCCAGCAGCGTATCCGGGGGGGAGACCCAGTACTTC | CASSVSGGETQYF
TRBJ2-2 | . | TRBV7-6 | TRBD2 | TGTGCCAGCAGCTTCCCGACTAGCGGGGGCGCGGGCACCGGGGAGCTGTTTTTT | CASSFPTSGGAGTGELFF
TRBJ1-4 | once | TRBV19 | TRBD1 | TGTGCCAGTAGTATAGGGACAGGATCAGATGAAAAACTGTTTTTT | CASSIGTGSDEKLFF
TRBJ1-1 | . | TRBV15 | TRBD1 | TGTGCCACCGGGACAGGGGGCGTCACTGAAGCTTTCTTT | CATGTGGVTEAFF
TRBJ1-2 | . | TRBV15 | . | TGTGCCACCAGCAGATTTCGGGGGGATGGCTACACCTTC | CATSRFRGDGYTF
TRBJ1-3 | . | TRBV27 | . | TGTGCCAGCAGTTTATCGGCCACAGGGAACACCATATATTTT | CASSLSATGNTIYF
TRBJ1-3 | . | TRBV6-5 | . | TGTGCCAGCAGTTCCGAGGGACAACCTGGAAACACCATATATTTT | CASSSEGQPGNTIYF
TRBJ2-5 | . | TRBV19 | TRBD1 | TGTGCCAGTAGTATAGGGACAGGGGTCCGGGAGACCCAGTACTTC | CASSIGTGVRETQYF
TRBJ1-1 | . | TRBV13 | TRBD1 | TGTGCCAGCAGCTTAGGACAGGGGAGCACTGAAGCTTTCTTT | CASSLGQGSTEAFF
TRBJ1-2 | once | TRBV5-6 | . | TGTGCCAGCAGCTTTGGGTCCTCCCTAGGGGGAGACTATGGCTACACCTTC | CASSFGSSLGGDYGYTF
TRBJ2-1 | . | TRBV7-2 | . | TGTGCCAGCAGTTGGGGGGGCGTGTGGAATGAGCAGTTCTTC | CASSWGGVWNEQFF
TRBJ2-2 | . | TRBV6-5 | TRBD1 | TGTGCCAGCAGTGTCGGGACAGGGGATTCCGGGGAGCTGTTTTTT | CASSVGTGDSGELFF
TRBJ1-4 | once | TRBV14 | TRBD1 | TGTGCCAGCAGCCCCGGGGCAGGGGGCGGTGAAAAACTGTTTTTT | CASSPGAGGGEKLFF
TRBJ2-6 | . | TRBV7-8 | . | TGTGCCAGCAGCCCGTTCTCTGGGGCCAACGTCCTGACTTTC | CASSPFSGANVLTF
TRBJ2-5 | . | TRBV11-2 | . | TGTGCCAGCAGCTTAGGGGAGCGGAGGGCCGGAGAGACCCAGTACTTC | CASSLGERRAGETQYF
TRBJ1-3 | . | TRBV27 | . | TGTGCCAGCAGCCCTCAGGGGATCGGAAACACCATATATTTT | CASSPQGIGNTIYF
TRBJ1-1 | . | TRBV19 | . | TGTGCCAGTAGTTCCTTTGACACTGAAGCTTTCTTT | CASSSFDTEAFF
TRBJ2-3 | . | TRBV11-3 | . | TGTGCCAGCAGCGAATCCGAGGCCCTAGATACGCAGTATTTT | CASSESEALDTQYF
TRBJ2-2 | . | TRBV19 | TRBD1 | TGTGCCAGTAGTATACCCGGGACAGCGACCGGGGAGCTGTTTTTT | CASSIPGTATGELFF
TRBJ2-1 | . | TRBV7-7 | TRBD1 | TGTGCTAGCAGCTTAGGGGACAGGGTTGATGAGCAGTTCTTC | CASSLGDRVDEQFF
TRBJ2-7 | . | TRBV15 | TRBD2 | TGTGCCACCAGCAGATCGGGGGGGGGAGGGGAGCAGTACTTC | CATSRSGGGGEQYF
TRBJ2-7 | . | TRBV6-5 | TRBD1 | TGTGCCAGCAGACCGGGACAGGAGGTGGAAGAGCAGTACTTC | CASRPGQEVEEQYF